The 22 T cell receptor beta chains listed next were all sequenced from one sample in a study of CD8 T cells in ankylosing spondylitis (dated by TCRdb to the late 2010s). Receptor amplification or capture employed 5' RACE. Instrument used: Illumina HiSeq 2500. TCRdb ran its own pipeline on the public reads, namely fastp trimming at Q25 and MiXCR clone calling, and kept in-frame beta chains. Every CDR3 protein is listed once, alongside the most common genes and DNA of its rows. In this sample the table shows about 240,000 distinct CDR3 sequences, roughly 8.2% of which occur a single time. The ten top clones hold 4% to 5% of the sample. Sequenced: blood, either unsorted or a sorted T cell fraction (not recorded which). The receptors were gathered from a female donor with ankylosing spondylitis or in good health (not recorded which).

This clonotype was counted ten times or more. CDR3 loop: CASTKGQGNEQFF. CDR3 DNA: TGTGCCAGCACCAAAGGCCAGGGCAATGAGCAGTTCTTC. The chain recombines TRBV7-2 with TRBJ2-1, with D possibly TRBD1 on 5 matching bases. The length of the CDR3 is 13 residues. The V gene's germline CDR1 is SGHTA and CDR2 FQGNSA. The germline V and J ends were trimmed by 7 bases and 6 bases, with 13 bases remaining between them.

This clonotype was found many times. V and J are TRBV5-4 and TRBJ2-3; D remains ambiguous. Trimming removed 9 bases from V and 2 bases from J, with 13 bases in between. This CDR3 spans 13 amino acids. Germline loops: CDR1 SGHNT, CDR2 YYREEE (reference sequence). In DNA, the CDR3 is TGTGCCACCAAGGACGAAAACACAGATACGCAGTATTTT. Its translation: CATKDENTDTQYF.

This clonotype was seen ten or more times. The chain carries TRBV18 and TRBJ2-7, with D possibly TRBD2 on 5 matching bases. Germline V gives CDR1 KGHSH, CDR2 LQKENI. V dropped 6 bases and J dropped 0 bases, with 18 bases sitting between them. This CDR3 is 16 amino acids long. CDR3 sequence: CASSPQVSAISYEQYF. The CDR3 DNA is TGTGCCAGCTCCCCCCAAGTTAGCGCCATCTCCTACGAGCAGTACTTC.

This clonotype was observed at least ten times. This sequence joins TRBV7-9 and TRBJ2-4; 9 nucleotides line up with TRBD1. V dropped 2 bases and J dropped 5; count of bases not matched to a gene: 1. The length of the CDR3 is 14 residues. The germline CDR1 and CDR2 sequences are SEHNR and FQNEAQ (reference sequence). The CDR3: CASSLTGGQNIQYF. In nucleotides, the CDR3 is TGTGCCAGCAGCTTAACAGGGGGCCAAAACATTCAGTACTTC.

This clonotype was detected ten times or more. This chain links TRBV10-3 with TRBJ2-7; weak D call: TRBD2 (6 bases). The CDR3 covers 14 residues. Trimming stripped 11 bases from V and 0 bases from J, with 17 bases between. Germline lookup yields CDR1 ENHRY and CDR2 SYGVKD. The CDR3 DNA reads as TGTGCCGCCCAGAGTAGCGGTTTCTCCTACGAGCAGTACTTC. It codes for CAAQSSGFSYEQYF.

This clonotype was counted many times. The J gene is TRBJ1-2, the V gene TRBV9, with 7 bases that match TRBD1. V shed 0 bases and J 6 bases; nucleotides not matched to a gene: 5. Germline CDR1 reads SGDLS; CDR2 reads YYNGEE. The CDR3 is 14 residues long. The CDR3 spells CASSVAVTGNGYTF. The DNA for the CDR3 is TGTGCCAGCAGCGTAGCGGTGACAGGGAATGGCTACACCTTC.

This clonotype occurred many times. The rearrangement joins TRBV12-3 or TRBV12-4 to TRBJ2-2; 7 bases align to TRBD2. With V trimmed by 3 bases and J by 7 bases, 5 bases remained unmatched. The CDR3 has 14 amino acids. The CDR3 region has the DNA TGTGCCAGCAGTTTGGCAGGGAGGGGCGGGGAGCTGTTTTTT. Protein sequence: CASSLAGRGGELFF.

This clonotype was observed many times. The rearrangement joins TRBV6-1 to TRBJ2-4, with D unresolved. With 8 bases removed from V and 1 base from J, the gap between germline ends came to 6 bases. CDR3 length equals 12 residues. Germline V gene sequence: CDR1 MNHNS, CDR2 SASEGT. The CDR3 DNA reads TGTGCCAGCCTGAAGGCCAAAAACATTCAGTACTTC. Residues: CASLKAKNIQYF.

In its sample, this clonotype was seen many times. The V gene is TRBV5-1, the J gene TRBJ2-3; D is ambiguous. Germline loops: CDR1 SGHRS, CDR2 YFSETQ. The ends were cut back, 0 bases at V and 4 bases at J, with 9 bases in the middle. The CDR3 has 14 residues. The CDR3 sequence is CASSLDTRPDTQYF. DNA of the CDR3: TGCGCCAGCAGCTTGGACACTCGACCAGATACGCAGTATTTT. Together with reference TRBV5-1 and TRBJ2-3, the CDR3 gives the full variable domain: KAGVTQTPRYLIKTRGQQVTLSCSPISGHRSVSWYQQTPGQGLQFLFEYFSETQRNKGNFPGRFSGRQFSNSRSEMNVSTLELGDSALYLCASSLDTRPDTQYFGPGTRLTVL.

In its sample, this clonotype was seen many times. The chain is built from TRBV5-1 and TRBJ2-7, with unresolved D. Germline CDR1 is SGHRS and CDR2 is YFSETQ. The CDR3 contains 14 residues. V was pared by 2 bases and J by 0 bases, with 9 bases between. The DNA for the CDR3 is TGCGCCAGCAGCTTTAATGTACGCTCCTACGAGCAGTACTTC. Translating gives CASSFNVRSYEQYF. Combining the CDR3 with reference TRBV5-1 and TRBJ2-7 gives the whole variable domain KAGVTQTPRYLIKTRGQQVTLSCSPISGHRSVSWYQQTPGQGLQFLFEYFSETQRNKGNFPGRFSGRQFSNSRSEMNVSTLELGDSALYLCASSFNVRSYEQYFGPGTRLTVT.

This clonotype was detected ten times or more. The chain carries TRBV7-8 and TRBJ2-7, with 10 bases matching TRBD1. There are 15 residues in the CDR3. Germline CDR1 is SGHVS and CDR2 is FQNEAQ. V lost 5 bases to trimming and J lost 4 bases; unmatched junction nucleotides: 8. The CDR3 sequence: CASSPETGQGYEQYF. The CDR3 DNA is TGTGCCAGCAGCCCAGAAACGGGACAGGGGTACGAGCAGTACTTC.

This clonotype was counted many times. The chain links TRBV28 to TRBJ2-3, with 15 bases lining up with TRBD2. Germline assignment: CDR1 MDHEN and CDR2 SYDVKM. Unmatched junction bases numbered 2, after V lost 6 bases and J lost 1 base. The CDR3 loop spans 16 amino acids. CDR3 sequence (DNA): TGTGCCAGCAGCGGACTAGCGGGAGGGGGCACAGATACGCAGTATTTT. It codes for CASSGLAGGGTDTQYF.

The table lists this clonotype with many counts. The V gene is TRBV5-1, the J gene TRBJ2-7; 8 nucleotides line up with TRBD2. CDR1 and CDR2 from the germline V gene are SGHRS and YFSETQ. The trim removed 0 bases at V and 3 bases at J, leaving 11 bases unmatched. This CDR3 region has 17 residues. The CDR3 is CASSLGSSGTVDYEQYF. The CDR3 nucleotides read TGCGCCAGCAGCTTGGGAAGTAGCGGGACTGTAGACTACGAGCAGTACTTC.

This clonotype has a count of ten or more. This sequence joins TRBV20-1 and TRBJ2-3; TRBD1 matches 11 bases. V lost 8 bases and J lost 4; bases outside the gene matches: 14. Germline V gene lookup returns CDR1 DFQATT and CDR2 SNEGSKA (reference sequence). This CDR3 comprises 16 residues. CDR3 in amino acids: CSLKTGTGGGADTQYF. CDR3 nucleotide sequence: TGCAGTCTTAAAACCGGGACAGGGGGAGGCGCAGATACGCAGTATTTT.

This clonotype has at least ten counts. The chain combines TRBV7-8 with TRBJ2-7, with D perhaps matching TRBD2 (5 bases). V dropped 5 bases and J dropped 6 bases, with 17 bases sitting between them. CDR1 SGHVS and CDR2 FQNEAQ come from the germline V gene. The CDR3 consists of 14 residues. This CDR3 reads CASSQGLRASEQYF. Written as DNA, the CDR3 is TGTGCCAGCAGCCAAGGACTTCGGGCGTCCGAGCAGTACTTC. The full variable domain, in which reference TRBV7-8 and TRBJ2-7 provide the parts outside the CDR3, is GAGVSQSPRYKVAKRGQDVALRCDPISGHVSLFWYQQALGQGPEFLTYFQNEAQLDKSGLPSDRFFAERPEGSVSTLKIQRTQQEDSAVYLCASSQGLRASEQYFGPGTRLTVT.

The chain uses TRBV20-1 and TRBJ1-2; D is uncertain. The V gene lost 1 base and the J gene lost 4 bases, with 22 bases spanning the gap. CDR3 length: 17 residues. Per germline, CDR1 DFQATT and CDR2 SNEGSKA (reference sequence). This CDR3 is CSARGPGGPRLGYGYTF. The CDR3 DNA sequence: TGCAGTGCTAGAGGCCCGGGCGGGCCAAGGCTGGGCTATGGCTACACCTTC.

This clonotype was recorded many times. The CDR3 DNA sequence: TGCAGCGTTGAAGATCAGAGGACCGGAATCCGCACAGATACGCAGTATTTT. It translates to CSVEDQRTGIRTDTQYF. This chain connects TRBV29-1 to TRBJ2-3, with D unclear. The CDR3 runs to 17 residues. V dropped 0 bases and J dropped 1 base, with 17 bases sitting between them. CDR1 is SQVTM and CDR2 is ANQGSEA in the germline V gene.

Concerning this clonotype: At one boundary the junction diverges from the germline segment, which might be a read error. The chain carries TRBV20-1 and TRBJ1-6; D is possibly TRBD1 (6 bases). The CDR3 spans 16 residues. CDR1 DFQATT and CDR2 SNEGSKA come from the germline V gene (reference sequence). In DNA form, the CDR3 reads TGCTGTGCTAGAGACTCAGAGGGGGGAAATAATTCACCCCTCCACTTT. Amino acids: CCARDSEGGNNSPLHF.

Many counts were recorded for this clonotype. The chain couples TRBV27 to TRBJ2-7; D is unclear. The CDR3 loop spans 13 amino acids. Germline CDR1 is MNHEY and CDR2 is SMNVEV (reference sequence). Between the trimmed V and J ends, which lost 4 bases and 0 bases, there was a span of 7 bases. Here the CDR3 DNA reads TGTGCCAGCAGTTCATACGACTCCTACGAGCAGTACTTC. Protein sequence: CASSSYDSYEQYF.

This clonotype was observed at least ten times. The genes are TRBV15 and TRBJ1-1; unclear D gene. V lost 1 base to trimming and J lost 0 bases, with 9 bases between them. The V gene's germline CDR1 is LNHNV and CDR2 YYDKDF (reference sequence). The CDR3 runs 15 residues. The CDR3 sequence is CATSRGGSLNTEAFF. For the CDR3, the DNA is TGTGCCACCAGCAGAGGCGGCAGCTTGAACACTGAAGCTTTCTTT.

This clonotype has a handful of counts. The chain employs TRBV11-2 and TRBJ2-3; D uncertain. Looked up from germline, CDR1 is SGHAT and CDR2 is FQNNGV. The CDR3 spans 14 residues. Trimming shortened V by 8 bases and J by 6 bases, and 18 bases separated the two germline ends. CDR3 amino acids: CASGLDFGMDTQYF. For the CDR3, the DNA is TGTGCCAGCGGCCTCGATTTTGGGATGGATACGCAGTATTTT.

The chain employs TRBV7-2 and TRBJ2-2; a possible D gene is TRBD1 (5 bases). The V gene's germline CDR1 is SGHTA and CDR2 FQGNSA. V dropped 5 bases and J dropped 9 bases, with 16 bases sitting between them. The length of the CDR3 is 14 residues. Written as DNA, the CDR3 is TGTGCCAGCAGCGCATGGGGCAGTCACCGGGAGCTGTTTTTT. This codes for CASSAWGSHRELFF.